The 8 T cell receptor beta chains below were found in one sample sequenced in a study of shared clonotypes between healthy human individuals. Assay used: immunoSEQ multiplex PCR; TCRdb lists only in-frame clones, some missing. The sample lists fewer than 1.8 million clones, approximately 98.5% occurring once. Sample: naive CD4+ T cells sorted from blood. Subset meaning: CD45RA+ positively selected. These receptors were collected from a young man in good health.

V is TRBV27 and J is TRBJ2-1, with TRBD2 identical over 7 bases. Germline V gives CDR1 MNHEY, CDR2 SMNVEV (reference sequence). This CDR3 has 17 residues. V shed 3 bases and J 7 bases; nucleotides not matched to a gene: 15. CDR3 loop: CASSFNSGGTSPNEQFF. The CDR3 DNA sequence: TGTGCCAGCAGTTTCAATTCGGGGGGAACCTCACCTAATGAGCAGTTCTTC.

The CDR3 is CASSLGPDYGYTF. The CDR3 coding sequence is TGTGCCAGCAGCCTGGGACCCGACTATGGCTACACCTTC. The chain uses TRBV28 and TRBJ1-2; possible D gene TRBD1, 5 bases. V lost 6 bases to trimming and J lost 3 bases, with 11 bases between them. The germline V gene encodes CDR1 MDHEN and CDR2 SYDVKM. CDR3 length equals 13 residues.

The CDR3: CASRPVGSTYEQYF. The DNA for the CDR3 is TGTGCCAGCAGGCCTGTCGGGTCAACCTACGAGCAGTACTTC. The rearrangement links TRBV28 to TRBJ2-7; no firm D call. Germline V gene sequence: CDR1 MDHEN, CDR2 SYDVKM. V gave up 6 bases and J gave up 2 bases, with 14 bases separating them. This CDR3 region has 14 residues.

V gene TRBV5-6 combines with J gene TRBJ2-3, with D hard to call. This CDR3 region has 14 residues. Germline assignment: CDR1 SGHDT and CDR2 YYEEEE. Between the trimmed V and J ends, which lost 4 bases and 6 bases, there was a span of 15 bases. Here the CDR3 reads CASSLVEYADTQYF. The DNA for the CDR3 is TGTGCCAGCAGCCTGGTCGAGTATGCGGATACGCAGTATTTT.

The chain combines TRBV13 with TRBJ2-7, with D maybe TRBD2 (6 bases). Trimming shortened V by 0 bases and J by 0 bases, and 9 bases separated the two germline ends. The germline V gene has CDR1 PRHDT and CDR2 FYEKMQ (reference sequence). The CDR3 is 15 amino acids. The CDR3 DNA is TGTGCCAGCAGCTTAGGCGACGGGAGCTCCTACGAGCAGTACTTC. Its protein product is CASSLGDGSSYEQYF. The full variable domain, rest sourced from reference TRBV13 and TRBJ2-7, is AAGVIQSPRHLIKEKRETATLKCYPIPRHDTVYWYQQGPGQDPQFLISFYEKMQSDKGSIPDRFSAQQFSDYHSELNMSSLELGDSALYFCASSLGDGSSYEQYFGPGTRLTVT.

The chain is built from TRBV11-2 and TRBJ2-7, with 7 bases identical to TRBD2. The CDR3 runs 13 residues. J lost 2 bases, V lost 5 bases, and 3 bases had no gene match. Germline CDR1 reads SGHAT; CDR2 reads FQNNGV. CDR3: CASSQGLTYEQYF. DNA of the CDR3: TGTGCCAGCAGCCAGGGACTAACCTACGAGCAGTACTTC.

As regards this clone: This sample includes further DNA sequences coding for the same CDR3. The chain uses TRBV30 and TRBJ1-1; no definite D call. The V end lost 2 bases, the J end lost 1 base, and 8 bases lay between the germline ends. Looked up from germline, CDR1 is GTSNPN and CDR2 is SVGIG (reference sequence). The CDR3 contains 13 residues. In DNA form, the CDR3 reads TGTGCCTGGAGTATCCGCGGGAACACTGAAGCTTTCTTT. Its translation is CAWSIRGNTEAFF.

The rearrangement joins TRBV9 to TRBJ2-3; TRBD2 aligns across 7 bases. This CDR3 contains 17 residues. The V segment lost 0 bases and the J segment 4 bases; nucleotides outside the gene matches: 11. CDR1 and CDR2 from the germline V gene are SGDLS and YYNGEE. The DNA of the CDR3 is TGTGCCAGCAGCGTAGCCTGGGGGGGGTACTCGCCAGATACGCAGTATTTT. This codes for CASSVAWGGYSPDTQYF.